This T cell receptor beta chain was found in a study of Ad26.COV2.S vaccination and SARS-CoV-2 variants. Findings of the study overall: Similar non-spike TCR breadth was observed in recipients of vaccine and of placebo.

Treatment in this sample: around 19 received Ad26.COV2.S at low or high dose, single or two shots; several received placebo; per-sample allocation not given. Material that was analyzed had been drawn on day 63 after the first vaccine or placebo injection. This adult donor, from Boston, was 18-55 years old. The assay was immunoSEQ multiplex PCR, and TCRdb's table has in-frame clones only and misses some. This table holds 300,000 to 400,000 clones, around 86% found once. In regard to this clone: Antigen unknown.

In germline, CDR1 is SQVTM, CDR2 ANQGSEA. This CDR3 is 12 amino acids long. The germline V and J ends were trimmed by 3 bases and 5 bases, with 11 bases remaining between them. J is TRBJ2-7 and V is TRBV29-1; tentatively, D is TRBD2 (5 bases). The sample here was peripheral blood, taken in a trial of Ad26.COV2.S vaccine versus placebo. This TCR was sampled from a person aged 18 to 65 who received the Ad26.COV2.S COVID-19 vaccine or a placebo. CDR3 protein: CSVDRGVDEQYF. The CDR3 DNA reads as TGCAGCGTTGACCGGGGAGTGGACGAGCAGTACTTC.